This T cell receptor (beta chain) was obtained from a study of shared clonotypes between healthy human individuals. Overall study context: The donors, two women and three men, were aged 18 to 49.

It was across several immunoSEQ plates that each subset's genomic DNA was evenly split. The assay was immunoSEQ multiplex PCR, and TCRdb's table has in-frame clones only and misses some. Of millions of clones listed, over 85% were seen once; the top ten hold 0.39%. Healthy and HIV-negative, the adult donors had no recent acute infections or vaccinations. Trimming took 5 bases from V and 2 from J, leaving 10 bases between them. The CDR3 loop spans 14 amino acids. The V gene's germline CDR1 is MGHDK and CDR2 SYGVNS. Findings and caveats of the study: Despite large depth, rarefaction showed incomplete sorted-subset sequencing.

A word on this clone: Antigen specificity is unknown.

The sequence was obtained from a man between 18 and 35 years old in good health. Some clones in this sample may be carry-over from other donors' samples. The chain links TRBV25-1 to TRBJ2-1, with D tentatively TRBD1 or TRBD2 (6 bases each). The sequenced material came from naive CD4+ T cells from PBMCs. Sample subset: CD45RA+ positively selected. This chain's CDR3 is CASSTGRTYNEQFF. The CDR3, as DNA: TGTGCCAGCAGTACAGGGAGGACCTACAATGAGCAGTTCTTC.